This entry is about one T cell receptor (beta chain). The sample comes from a study of cytotoxic CD8 clonotypes in ibrutinib-treated CLL. Whole-study context: The authors obtained response samples at a median of roughly twelve months of treatment, range 6 to 36.

The CDR3 loop spans 13 amino acids. V was pared by 5 bases and J by 6 bases, with 11 bases between. Germline CDR1 and CDR2: PRHDT and FYEKMQ (reference sequence). The intended depth for sequencing was 1 in 200,000 to 1 in 1 million T cells. The assay was immunoSEQ multiplex PCR, and TCRdb's table has in-frame clones only and misses some. The sample has tens of thousands of clones, 65% to 85% seen once. The sequencing used PBMCs, collected at disease progression, from a patient treated with ibrutinib. The V gene is TRBV13, the J gene TRBJ2-4, with a tentative D call TRBD2 (6 bases). This TCR came from a human donor with chronic lymphocytic leukemia. The CDR3 coding sequence is TGTGCCAGCAGCCACCGGGGGACAAACATTCAGTACTTC. Translating gives CASSHRGTNIQYF.